Listed below are T cell receptor beta chains from one sample, sequenced in a study of blood T cell repertoires in COVID-19. Profiled with immunoSEQ multiplex PCR; TCRdb holds only in-frame clones, not every one. The sample holds almost 50,000 clones, roughly 84% seen once. The sample taken for sequencing was peripheral blood. Every receptor here comes from a man aged 45 to 65 with acute or convalescent COVID-19. Both conserved end residues are part of each CDR3. The order of the fields is V gene, D gene, J gene, clone size, CDR3 DNA, CDR3 protein. The D gene is left open where the match is weak. Rows give clone size only sometimes, using once, few, many, or a class for an expanded clone.

TRBV28,.,TRBJ1-5,.,TGTGCCAGCAGCCCACAGGTCCAGCCCCAGCATTTT,CASSPQVQPQHF
TRBV3-1/TRBV3-2,.,TRBJ2-5,.,TGTGCCAGCAGCCGGAATGAGGCTCGGGTACAAGAGACCCAGTACTTC,CASSRNEARVQETQYF
TRBV9,.,TRBJ1-5,.,TGTGCCAGCAGCGTAGAAGCGTCTCGGGATCAGCCCCAGCATTTT,CASSVEASRDQPQHF
TRBV6-2/TRBV6-3,.,TRBJ1-2,.,TGTGCCAGCAGTTACCCCGACGGTGACTTTAACTATGGCTACACCTTC,CASSYPDGDFNYGYTF
TRBV5-4,.,TRBJ2-2,.,TGTGCCAGCAGCTTGGAGCAGGCGATCACCGGGGAGCTGTTTTTT,CASSLEQAITGELFF
TRBV18,TRBD2,TRBJ2-3,.,TGTGCCAGCTCACCACGGCTAGCGGGGGCCGGGCCCCCCACAGATACGCAGTATTTT,CASSPRLAGAGPPTDTQYF
TRBV7-9,.,TRBJ2-3,.,TGTGCCAGCAGCTTAGGGGCGATAGATACGCAGTATTTT,CASSLGAIDTQYF
TRBV4-3,.,TRBJ1-2,once,TGCGCCAGCAGCCCGGGGTCCAACTATGGCTACACCTTC,CASSPGSNYGYTF
TRBV28,TRBD2,TRBJ2-1,few,TGTGCCAGCAGTTTAATGGGCGGGAGGGGCTCCTACAATGAGCAGTTCTTC,CASSLMGGRGSYNEQFF
TRBV5-4,.,TRBJ1-5,.,TGTGCCAGCAGCTTGGGAGGGGGGGGTGGTAGCAATCAGCCCCAGCATTTT,CASSLGGGGGSNQPQHF
TRBV29-1,.,TRBJ1-3,.,TGCAGCGTTGCCTCGGGGGTGGGAAACACCATATATTTT,CSVASGVGNTIYF
TRBV6-5,TRBD1,TRBJ2-5,.,TGTGCCAGCAGTTACGGATGGGGACAGGGGGAGACCCAGTACTTC,CASSYGWGQGETQYF
TRBV19,.,TRBJ1-1,.,TGTGCCAGTAGTCTGGCCTGGAACACTGAAGCTTTCTTT,CASSLAWNTEAFF
TRBV5-1,TRBD2,TRBJ2-7,.,TGCGCCAGCAGCTTGGGTCCTAGCGGGGAGAACTCCTACGAGCAGTACTTC,CASSLGPSGENSYEQYF
TRBV7-2,TRBD2,TRBJ2-7,few,TGTGCCAGCAGCTTAGCGCGTTTCGGGGGGGCCTACGAGCAGTACTTC,CASSLARFGGAYEQYF
TRBV9,.,TRBJ2-1,once,TGTGCCAGCAGCGCACAGGACGGTGGATACAATGAGCAGTTCTTC,CASSAQDGGYNEQFF
TRBV4-3,.,TRBJ2-7,.,TGCGCCAGCAGCCAAGTTCGGGGGTACGAGCAGTACTTC,CASSQVRGYEQYF
TRBV7-2,TRBD2,TRBJ2-5,.,TGTGCCAGCAGCATCCCGGGACTAGCTACTGAGACCCAGTACTTC,CASSIPGLATETQYF
TRBV6-5,TRBD2,TRBJ2-5,.,TGTGCCAGTAACCGGGGGGGCTTCGGGGAGACCCAGTACTTC,CASNRGGFGETQYF
TRBV3-1/TRBV3-2,.,TRBJ1-5,.,TGTGCCAGCAGCCAAGATGCGGCAGGGGATCAGCCCCAGCATTTT,CASSQDAAGDQPQHF
TRBV6-6,TRBD1,TRBJ1-6,.,TGTGCCAGTGACAGGGTGAATAATTCACCCCTCCACTTT,CASDRVNNSPLHF
TRBV4-1,TRBD2,TRBJ2-3,.,TGCGCCAGCAGCCGAGGGGGGCTAGCGGGCCTAGGAGATACGCAGTATTTT,CASSRGGLAGLGDTQYF
TRBV6-4,TRBD1,TRBJ2-3,.,TGTGCCAGCAGTGACGGACAGGGGACCACAGATACGCAGTATTTT,CASSDGQGTTDTQYF
TRBV5-1,.,TRBJ2-7,.,TGCGCCAGCAGCTTGGGTTCTAGCGATAACGAGCAGTACTTC,CASSLGSSDNEQYF